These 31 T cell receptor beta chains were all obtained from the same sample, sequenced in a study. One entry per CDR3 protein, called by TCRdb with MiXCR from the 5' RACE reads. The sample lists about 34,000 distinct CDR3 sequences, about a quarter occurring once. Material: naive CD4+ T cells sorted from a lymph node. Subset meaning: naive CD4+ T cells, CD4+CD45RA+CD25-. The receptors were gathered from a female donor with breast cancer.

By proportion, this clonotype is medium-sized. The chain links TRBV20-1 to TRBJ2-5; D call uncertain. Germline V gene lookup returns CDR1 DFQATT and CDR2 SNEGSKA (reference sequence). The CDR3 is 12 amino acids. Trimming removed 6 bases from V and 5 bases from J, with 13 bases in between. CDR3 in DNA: TGCAGTGCCTTGAGACCCCCGGAGACCCAGTACTTC. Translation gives CSALRPPETQYF.

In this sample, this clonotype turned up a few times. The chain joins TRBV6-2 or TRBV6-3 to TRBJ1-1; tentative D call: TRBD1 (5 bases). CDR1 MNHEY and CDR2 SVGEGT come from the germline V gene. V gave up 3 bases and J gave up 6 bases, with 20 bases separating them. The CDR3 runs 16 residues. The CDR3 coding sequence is TGTGCCAGCAGTTATCTTCTAGGGACCGGAAGGGCTGAAGCTTTCTTT. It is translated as CASSYLLGTGRAEAFF.

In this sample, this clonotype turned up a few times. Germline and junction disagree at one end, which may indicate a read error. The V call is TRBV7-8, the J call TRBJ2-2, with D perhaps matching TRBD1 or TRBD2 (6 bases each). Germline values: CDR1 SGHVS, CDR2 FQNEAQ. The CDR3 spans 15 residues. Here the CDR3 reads CASNSYRVATGGLFF. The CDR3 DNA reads TGTGCCAGCAACTCGTACAGGGTTGCCACCGGGGGGCTGTTTTTT.

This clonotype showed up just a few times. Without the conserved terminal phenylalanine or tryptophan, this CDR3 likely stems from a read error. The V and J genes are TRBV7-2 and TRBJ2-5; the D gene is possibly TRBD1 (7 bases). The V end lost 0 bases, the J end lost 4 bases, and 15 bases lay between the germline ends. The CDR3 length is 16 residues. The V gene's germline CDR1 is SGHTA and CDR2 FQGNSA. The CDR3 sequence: CASSLAMGQGGETQYS. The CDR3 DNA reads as TGTGCCAGCAGCTTAGCGATGGGGCAGGGGGGAGAGACCCAGTACTCC.

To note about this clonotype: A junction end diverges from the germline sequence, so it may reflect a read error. Here the CDR3 reads CCARSSGSEQFF. CDR3 bases: TGCTGTGCTAGGTCGTCGGGGAGTGAGCAGTTCTTC. V is TRBV20-1 and J is TRBJ2-1; the D gene is possibly TRBD2 (5 bases). CDR3 length: 12 residues. Germline lookup yields CDR1 DFQATT and CDR2 SNEGSKA (reference sequence).

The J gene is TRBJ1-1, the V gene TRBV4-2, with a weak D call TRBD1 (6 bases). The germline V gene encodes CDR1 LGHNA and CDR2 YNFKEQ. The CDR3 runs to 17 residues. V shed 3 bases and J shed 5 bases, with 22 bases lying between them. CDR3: CASSHVPGAGASTEAFF. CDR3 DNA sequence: TGTGCCAGCAGCCACGTACCGGGGGCAGGGGCTTCTACTGAAGCTTTCTTT.

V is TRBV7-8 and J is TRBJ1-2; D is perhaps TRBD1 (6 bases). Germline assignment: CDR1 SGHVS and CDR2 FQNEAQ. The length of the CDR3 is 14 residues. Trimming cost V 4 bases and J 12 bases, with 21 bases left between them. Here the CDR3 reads CASSSIPTGTYHTF. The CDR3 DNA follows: TGTGCCAGCAGCTCCATACCGACCGGGACATACCACACCTTC.

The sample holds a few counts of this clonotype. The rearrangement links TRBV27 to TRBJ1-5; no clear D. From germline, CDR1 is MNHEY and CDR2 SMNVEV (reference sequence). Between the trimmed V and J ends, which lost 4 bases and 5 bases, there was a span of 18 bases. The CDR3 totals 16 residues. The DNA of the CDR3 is TGTGCCAGCAGTTCCCAACCCACAACCATCGATCAGCCCCAGCATTTT. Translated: CASSSQPTTIDQPQHF.

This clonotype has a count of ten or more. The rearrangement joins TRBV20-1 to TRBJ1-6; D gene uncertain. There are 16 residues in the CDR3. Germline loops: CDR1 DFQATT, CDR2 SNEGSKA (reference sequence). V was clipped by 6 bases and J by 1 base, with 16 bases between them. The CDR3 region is CSATLPGQSYNSPLHF. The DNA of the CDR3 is TGCAGTGCAACCCTTCCGGGTCAGTCCTATAATTCACCCCTCCACTTT.

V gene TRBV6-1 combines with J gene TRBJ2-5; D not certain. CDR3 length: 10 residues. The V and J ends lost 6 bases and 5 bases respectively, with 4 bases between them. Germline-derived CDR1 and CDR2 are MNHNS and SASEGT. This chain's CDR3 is CASRRETQYF. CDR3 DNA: TGTGCCAGCAGGCGGGAGACCCAGTACTTC.

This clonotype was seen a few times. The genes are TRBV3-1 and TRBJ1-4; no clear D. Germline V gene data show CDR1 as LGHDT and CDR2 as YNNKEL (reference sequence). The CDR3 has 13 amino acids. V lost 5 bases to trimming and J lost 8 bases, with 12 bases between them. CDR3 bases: TGTGCCAGCAGCAGAACGGAGAGCGAAAAACTGTTTTTT. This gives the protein CASSRTESEKLFF.

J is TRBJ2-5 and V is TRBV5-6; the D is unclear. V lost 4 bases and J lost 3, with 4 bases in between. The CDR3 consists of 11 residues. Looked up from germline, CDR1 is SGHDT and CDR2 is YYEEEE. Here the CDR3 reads CASSIKETQYF. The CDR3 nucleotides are TGTGCCAGCAGCATAAAAGAGACCCAGTACTTC.

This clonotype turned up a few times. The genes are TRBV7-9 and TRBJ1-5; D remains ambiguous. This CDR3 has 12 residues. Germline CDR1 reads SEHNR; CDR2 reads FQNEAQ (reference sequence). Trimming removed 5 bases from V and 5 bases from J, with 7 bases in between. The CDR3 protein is CASSLQDQPQHF. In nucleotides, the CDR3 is TGTGCCAGCAGCCTCCAGGATCAGCCCCAGCATTTT.

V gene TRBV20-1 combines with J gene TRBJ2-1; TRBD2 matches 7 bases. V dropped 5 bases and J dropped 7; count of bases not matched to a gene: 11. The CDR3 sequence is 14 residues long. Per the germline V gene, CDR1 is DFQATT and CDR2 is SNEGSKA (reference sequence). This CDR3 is CSAPEVASGNEQFF. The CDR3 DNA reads TGCAGTGCTCCAGAAGTAGCTAGCGGTAATGAGCAGTTCTTC.

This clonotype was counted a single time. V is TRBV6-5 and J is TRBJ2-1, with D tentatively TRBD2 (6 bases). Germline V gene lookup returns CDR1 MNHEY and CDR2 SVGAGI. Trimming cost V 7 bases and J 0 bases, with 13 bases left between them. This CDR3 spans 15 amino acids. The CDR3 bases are TGTGCCAGCAAAAGTAGCGGAACCTCCTACAATGAGCAGTTCTTC. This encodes CASKSSGTSYNEQFF.

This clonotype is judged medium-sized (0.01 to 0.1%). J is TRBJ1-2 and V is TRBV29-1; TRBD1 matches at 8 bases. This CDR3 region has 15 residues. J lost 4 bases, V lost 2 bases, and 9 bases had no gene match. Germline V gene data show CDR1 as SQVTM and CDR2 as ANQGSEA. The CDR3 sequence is CSVEKTGTGSYGYTF. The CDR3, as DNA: TGCAGCGTTGAAAAGACCGGGACAGGTTCCTATGGCTACACCTTC.

CDR3 in amino acids: CASSPGRGGEQYF. The CDR3 nucleotides read TGCGCCAGCAGCCCCGGCCGGGGAGGTGAGCAGTACTTC. The rearrangement joins TRBV4-1 to TRBJ2-7; a possible D gene is TRBD2 (6 bases). The germline V gene encodes CDR1 MGHRA and CDR2 YSYEKL. The V gene lost 4 bases and the J gene lost 7 bases, with 14 bases spanning the gap. This CDR3 is built from 13 residues.

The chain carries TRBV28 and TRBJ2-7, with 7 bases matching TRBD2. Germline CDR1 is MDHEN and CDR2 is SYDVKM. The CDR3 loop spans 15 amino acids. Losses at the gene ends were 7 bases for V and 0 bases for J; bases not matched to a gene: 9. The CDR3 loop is CASNRDSGYSYEQYF. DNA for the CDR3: TGTGCCAGCAACCGAGATAGCGGGTACTCCTACGAGCAGTACTTC.

The CDR3 DNA follows: TGTGCCAGCAGTTTACAATGGGGCAATCAGCCCCAGCATTTT. Residues: CASSLQWGNQPQHF. V usage is TRBV27 and J usage is TRBJ1-5; D unclear. Germline loops: CDR1 MNHEY, CDR2 SMNVEV (reference sequence). This CDR3 contains 14 residues. V gave up 2 bases and J gave up 2 bases, with 7 bases separating them.

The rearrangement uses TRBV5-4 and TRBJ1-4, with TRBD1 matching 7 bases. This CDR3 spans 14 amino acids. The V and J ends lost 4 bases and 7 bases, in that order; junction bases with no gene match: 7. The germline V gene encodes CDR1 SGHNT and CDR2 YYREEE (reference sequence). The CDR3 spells CASSLGQEAEKLFF. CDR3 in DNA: TGTGCCAGCAGCCTCGGACAGGAAGCTGAAAAACTGTTTTTT.

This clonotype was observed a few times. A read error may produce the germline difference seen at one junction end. As DNA, the CDR3 is TGTGCCGGCAGTTTGGGGGGTATTGCCTCCTACGAGCAGTACTTC. Translating gives CAGSLGGIASYEQYF. The chain couples TRBV12-3 or TRBV12-4 to TRBJ2-7; possibly TRBD2 for D (6 bases). The CDR3 length is 15 residues.

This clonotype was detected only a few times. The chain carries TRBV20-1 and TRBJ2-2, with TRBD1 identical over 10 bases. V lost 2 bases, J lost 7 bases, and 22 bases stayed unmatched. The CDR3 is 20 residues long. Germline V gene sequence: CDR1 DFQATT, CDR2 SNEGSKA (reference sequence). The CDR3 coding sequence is TGCAGTGCTAGATTTGGTTGGGCGACAGGGGGCGCCGGGACAGACGGGGAGCTGTTTTTT. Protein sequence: CSARFGWATGGAGTDGELFF.

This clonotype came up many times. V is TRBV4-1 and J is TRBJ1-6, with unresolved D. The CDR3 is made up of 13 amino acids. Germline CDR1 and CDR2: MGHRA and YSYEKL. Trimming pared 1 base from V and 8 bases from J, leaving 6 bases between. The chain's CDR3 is CASSQAGDSPLHF. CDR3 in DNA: TGCGCCAGCAGCCAAGCCGGGGATTCACCCCTCCACTTT.

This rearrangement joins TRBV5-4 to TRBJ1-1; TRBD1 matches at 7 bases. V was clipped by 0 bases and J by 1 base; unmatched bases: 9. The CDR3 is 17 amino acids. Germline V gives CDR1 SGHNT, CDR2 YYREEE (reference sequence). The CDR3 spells CASSLGYRGLANTEAFF. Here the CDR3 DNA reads TGTGCCAGCAGCTTGGGCTACAGGGGCTTGGCGAACACTGAAGCTTTCTTT.

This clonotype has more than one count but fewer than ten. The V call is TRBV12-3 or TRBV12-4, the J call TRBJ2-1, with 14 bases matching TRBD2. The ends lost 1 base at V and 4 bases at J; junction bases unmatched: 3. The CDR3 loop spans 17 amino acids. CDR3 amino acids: CASSLVTSGRGYNEQFF. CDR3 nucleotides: TGTGCCAGCAGTTTAGTGACTAGCGGGAGGGGTTACAATGAGCAGTTCTTC.

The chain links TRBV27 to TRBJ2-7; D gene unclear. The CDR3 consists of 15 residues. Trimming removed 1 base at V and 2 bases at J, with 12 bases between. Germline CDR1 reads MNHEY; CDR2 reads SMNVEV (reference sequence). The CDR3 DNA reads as TGTGCCAGCAGTTTATTGGTGGGTCCTGCCTACGAGCAGTACTTC. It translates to CASSLLVGPAYEQYF.

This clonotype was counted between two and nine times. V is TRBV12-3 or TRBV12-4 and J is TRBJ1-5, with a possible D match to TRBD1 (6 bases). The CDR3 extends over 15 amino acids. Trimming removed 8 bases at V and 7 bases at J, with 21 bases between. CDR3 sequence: CASGRDTPAWQPQHF. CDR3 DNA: TGTGCCAGCGGACGGGACACCCCTGCCTGGCAGCCCCAGCATTTT.

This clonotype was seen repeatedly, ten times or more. The CDR3 spells CASSLRGQGNSYEQYF. CDR3 nucleotide sequence: TGCGCCAGCAGCTTGAGGGGACAGGGGAACTCCTACGAGCAGTACTTC. The rearrangement links TRBV5-1 to TRBJ2-7; 10 bases fit TRBD1. The CDR3 loop spans 16 amino acids. CDR1 is SGHRS and CDR2 is YFSETQ in the germline V gene. The V gene end was trimmed by 1 base and the J gene end by 0 bases; junction bases not matched to a gene: 4.

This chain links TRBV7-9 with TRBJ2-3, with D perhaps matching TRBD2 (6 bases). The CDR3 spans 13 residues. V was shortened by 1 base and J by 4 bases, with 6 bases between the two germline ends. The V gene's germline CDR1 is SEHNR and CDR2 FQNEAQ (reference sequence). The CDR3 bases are TGTGCCAGCAGCTTAGGACTAGCAGATACGCAGTATTTT. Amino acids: CASSLGLADTQYF.

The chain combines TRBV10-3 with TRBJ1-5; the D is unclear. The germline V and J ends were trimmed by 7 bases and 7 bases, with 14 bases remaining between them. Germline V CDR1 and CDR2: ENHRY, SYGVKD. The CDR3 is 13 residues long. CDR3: CAITVSEEQPQHF. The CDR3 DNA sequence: TGTGCCATCACTGTAAGTGAGGAACAGCCCCAGCATTTT.

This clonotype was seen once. The CDR3 DNA reads as TGTGCCAGCAGTTTGACAGGGACCTCTGCTAATGAAAAACTGTTTTTT. As protein: CASSLTGTSANEKLFF. The chain links TRBV12-3 or TRBV12-4 to TRBJ1-4, with TRBD1 matching over 7 bases. V lost 3 bases, J lost 3 bases, and 7 bases stayed unmatched. The CDR3 consists of 16 residues.